The 20 T cell receptor beta chains below come from one sample, sequenced in a study of Ad26.COV2.S vaccination and SARS-CoV-2 variants. Treatment meaning: over 15 received Ad26.COV2.S at low or high dose, single or two shots; about 5 received placebo; per-sample allocation not given. On day 63 after the first injection, vaccine and placebo recipients gave samples. The data were produced by immunoSEQ multiplex PCR, yet TCRdb's version contains in-frame clones alone and is incomplete. This table holds a few hundred thousand clones, around nine tenths found once. The source material was peripheral blood, sampled in a trial of Ad26.COV2.S vaccine versus placebo. The receptor set was obtained from a person between 18 and 60 years old who received the Ad26.COV2.S COVID-19 vaccine or a placebo.

This chain joins TRBV30 and TRBJ1-2, with TRBD1 identical over 7 bases. V lost 2 bases, J lost 3 bases, and 3 bases stayed unmatched. Germline CDR1 and CDR2: GTSNPN and SVGIG (reference sequence). The CDR3 is 13 residues long. CDR3 in amino acids: CAWSQTGYYGYTF. In nucleotides, the CDR3 is TGTGCCTGGAGTCAGACAGGGTACTATGGCTACACCTTC.

This rearrangement joins TRBV2 to TRBJ2-1; 13 bases fit TRBD2. The germline V gene encodes CDR1 SNHLY and CDR2 FYNNEI. The CDR3 spans 15 residues. The V gene end was trimmed by 6 bases and the J gene end by 6 bases; junction bases not matched to a gene: 5. As DNA, the CDR3 is TGTGCCAGCAGCAGGGGACTAGCGGGACTCAATGAGCAGTTCTTC. Translated, it gives CASSRGLAGLNEQFF. The full variable domain, with the rest looked up from reference TRBV2 and TRBJ2-1, is EPEVTQTPSHQVTQMGQEVILRCVPISNHLYFYWYRQILGQKVEFLVSFYNNEISEKSEIFDDQFSVERPDGSNFTLKIRSTKLEDSAMYFCASSRGLAGLNEQFFGPGTRLTVL.

This rearrangement joins TRBV7-9 to TRBJ2-1; possibly TRBD1 for D (6 bases). V was trimmed by 5 bases and J by 6 bases, leaving 11 bases between them. CDR1 and CDR2 (germline): SEHNR, FQNEAQ (reference sequence). The CDR3 is 13 residues long. The CDR3 DNA is TGTGCCAGCAGCAACAACAGGGTCAATGAGCAGTTCTTC. It translates to CASSNNRVNEQFF.

The chain carries TRBV7-3 and TRBJ2-3, with 9 bases fitting TRBD2. Germline V CDR1 and CDR2: SGHTA, FQGTGA. The CDR3 length is 15 residues. The V segment lost 1 base and the J segment 5 bases; nucleotides outside the gene matches: 4. CDR3 bases: TGTGCCAGCAGCTTAAATGCGGGAGGGGGAGATACGCAGTATTTT. Translation: CASSLNAGGGDTQYF.

The CDR3 is CASSLFGTGYYEQYF. CDR3 coding DNA: TGTGCCAGCAGTTTATTTGGGACAGGGTACTACGAGCAGTACTTC. The chain combines TRBV27 with TRBJ2-7, with TRBD1 identical over 9 bases. The germline CDR1 and CDR2 sequences are MNHEY and SMNVEV (reference sequence). This CDR3 has 15 residues. V lost 1 base, J lost 3 bases, and 4 bases stayed unmatched.

This sequence joins TRBV6-5 and TRBJ2-1; TRBD2 aligns across 11 bases. Unmatched junction bases numbered 7, after V lost 8 bases and J lost 4 bases. The CDR3 has 15 residues. Germline CDR1 is MNHEY and CDR2 is SVGAGI. DNA of the CDR3: TGTGCCAGCCATAAGGGACTAGCGGCATACAATGAGCAGTTCTTC. Amino acids: CASHKGLAAYNEQFF.

This chain uses TRBV5-1 with TRBJ2-6; D assignment may be TRBD1 or TRBD2 (5 bases each). The CDR3 totals 15 residues. The V gene's germline CDR1 is SGHRS and CDR2 YFSETQ. Deletions cut 0 bases from V and 3 bases from J, with 7 bases between. As DNA, the CDR3 is TGCGCCAGCAGCTTGGATGGGGGTGGGGCCAACGTCCTGACTTTC. It translates to CASSLDGGGANVLTF.

The CDR3 region is CASSFGLAGAGELFF. As DNA, the CDR3 is TGTGCCAGCAGCTTTGGCCTAGCGGGAGCCGGGGAGCTGTTTTTT. V gene TRBV7-2 combines with J gene TRBJ2-2; 10 bases are a match to TRBD2. The V gene end was trimmed by 3 bases and the J gene end by 6 bases; junction bases not matched to a gene: 4. CDR1 is SGHTA and CDR2 is FQGNSA in the germline V gene. CDR3 length equals 15 residues.

V gene TRBV7-2 combines with J gene TRBJ1-6; a possible D gene is TRBD1 (5 bases). The length of the CDR3 is 14 residues. Germline V gives CDR1 SGHTA, CDR2 FQGNSA. Trimming cost V 2 bases and J 8 bases, with 10 bases left between them. CDR3: CASSLRGVDSPLHF. In DNA, the CDR3 is TGTGCCAGCAGCTTACGGGGGGTTGATTCACCCCTCCACTTT.

This chain uses TRBV7-7 with TRBJ1-4; tentative D call: TRBD1 (5 bases). The CDR3 is made up of 15 amino acids. Germline assignment: CDR1 SSHAT and CDR2 FNYEAQ (reference sequence). Trimming took 0 bases from V and 8 from J, leaving 13 bases between them. The CDR3 coding sequence is TGTGCCAGCAGCTTAGCCGGGGGGATCGGGGAAAAACTGTTTTTT. Its translation is CASSLAGGIGEKLFF.

V gene TRBV18 combines with J gene TRBJ2-3; TRBD2 matches 8 bases. The J segment lost 5 bases and the V segment lost 0 bases, leaving 4 bases of the junction unmatched. Germline V CDR1 and CDR2: KGHSH, LQKENI. The CDR3 has 15 residues. The CDR3 coding sequence is TGTGCCAGCTCACCACCGACTCGGGAGGGAGATACGCAGTATTTT. It translates to CASSPPTREGDTQYF.

The chain is built from TRBV6-5 and TRBJ2-5; D call uncertain. Germline CDR1 reads MNHEY; CDR2 reads SVGAGI. The length of the CDR3 is 15 residues. V gave up 0 bases and J gave up 1 base, with 9 bases separating them. This chain's CDR3 is CASSYSSLVQETQYF. DNA of the CDR3: TGTGCCAGCAGTTACTCGAGTCTTGTCCAAGAGACCCAGTACTTC.

CDR3 DNA sequence: TGTGCCAGCAGCTCTACCGGGACAGGAGTATACTATGGCTACACCTTC. Translated: CASSSTGTGVYYGYTF. The V gene is TRBV7-2, the J gene TRBJ1-2, with 8 positions matching TRBD1. CDR1 SGHTA and CDR2 FQGNSA come from the germline V gene. There are 16 residues in the CDR3. The V and J ends lost 4 bases and 3 bases, in that order; junction bases with no gene match: 10.

About this clone: The sample has other DNA sequences that encode this CDR3 too. The chain has TRBV5-1 and TRBJ1-1; 10 bases are shared with TRBD1. The V and J ends lost 2 bases and 6 bases, in that order; junction bases with no gene match: 1. Germline V gives CDR1 SGHRS, CDR2 YFSETQ. The CDR3 is made up of 13 amino acids. In DNA, the CDR3 is TGCGCCAGCAGCTTAGGACAGGGGGCTGAAGCTTTCTTT. As protein: CASSLGQGAEAFF.

This sequence joins TRBV21-1 and TRBJ2-3; the table calls TRBD2, which could not be checked here. TRBV21-1 is assigned pseudogene status. The CDR3 consists of 16 residues. CDR3 sequence: CASSKGGGRDTDTQYF. The CDR3 coding sequence is TGTGCCAGCAGCAAAGGGGGCGGGAGGGACACAGATACGCAGTATTTT.

The CDR3 coding sequence is TGTGCCAGCAGCCTCCTAGGGACTAGCGGGATCCATGAGCAGTTCTTC. Its translation: CASSLLGTSGIHEQFF. The genes are TRBV3-1 (or the pseudogene TRBV3-2) and TRBJ2-1; 13 bases fit TRBD2. Germline loops: CDR1 LGHDT, CDR2 YNNKEL (reference sequence). J was trimmed by 8 bases and V by 4 bases; bases with no gene match: 8. CDR3 length equals 16 residues.

This chain uses TRBV7-2 with TRBJ2-3; TRBD2 agrees at 8 bases. After removal of 7 bases from V and 0 bases from J, the junction contained 9 bases not matched to a gene. The CDR3 contains 16 residues. Per the germline V gene, CDR1 is SGHTA and CDR2 is FQGNSA. Written as DNA, the CDR3 is TGTGCCAGCACCCCAGGACTAGCCCCTAGCACAGATACGCAGTATTTT. This translates into CASTPGLAPSTDTQYF.

The chain employs TRBV6-5 and TRBJ1-1; TRBD1 matches 7 bases. Germline V lookup: CDR1 MNHEY, CDR2 SVGAGI. CDR3 length: 14 amino acids. Unmatched junction bases numbered 7, after V lost 6 bases and J lost 3 bases. The chain's CDR3 is CASRTTGTHTEAFF. CDR3 in DNA: TGTGCCAGCAGAACGACAGGGACCCACACTGAAGCTTTCTTT.

In DNA form, the CDR3 reads TGTGCCAGCAGCAAGACAGGGGGAAATGAAAAACTGTTTTTT. Translating it yields CASSKTGGNEKLFF. This chain uses TRBV9 with TRBJ1-4; TRBD1 agrees at 9 bases. The V gene end was trimmed by 4 bases and the J gene end by 5 bases; junction bases not matched to a gene: 3. CDR3 length: 14 residues. Germline lookup yields CDR1 SGDLS and CDR2 YYNGEE.

The CDR3 spells CASSTRLASYEQYF. Here the CDR3 DNA reads TGCGCCAGCAGCACCCGACTAGCGAGCTACGAGCAGTACTTC. The rearrangement joins TRBV4-3 to TRBJ2-7; 8 nucleotides match TRBD2. V gave up 5 bases and J gave up 3 bases; unmatched junction bases: 6. CDR3 length: 14 residues. The V gene's germline CDR1 is LGHNA and CDR2 YSLEER.